What follows is one T cell receptor (beta chain) and its context. Its recognized antigen is unknown. The protocol used for the library was 5' RACE. The input for every TCR library was around 3,800 ng of total RNA. For each sample, cDNA was synthesized in eight separate reactions using SMARTScribe reverse transcriptase. During cDNA synthesis, template switching was used to introduce unique molecular identifiers that contained a 6-nucleotide sample barcode. TCRalpha and TCRbeta cDNA was amplified in two nested PCRs of roughly 17 and 9 cycles, and bead purification was carried out after each PCR. Before amplification, the cDNA was treated with uracil DNA-glycosylase and purified using the QIAquick PCR purification kit. The second PCR added Illumina TruSeq-compatible adapters along with sample-specific barcodes. Library quality and concentration were assessed using TapeStation and Qubit, and about 5.2 ng of each library was pooled. Pooled libraries were sequenced on an Illumina HiSeq2500 single-index Rapid Run with 2 x 100 bp reads and custom sequencing primers. The study's processing was this. MiGEC version 1.2.6 was used for UMI-based consensus assembly, which corrected PCR and sequencing errors. MiXCR version 2.1.1 handled V(D)J alignment, clonotype assembly and CDR3 extraction. Normalisation of gene usage, clonotype sharing and MAIT/NKT TCR abundance was achieved by analysing the top 1000, 10 000 and 20 000 clonotypes per sample. After downsampling to 27 000 UMIs, diversity was calculated as the inverse Simpson index using the vegan R package. Paired Mann-Whitney U tests were applied to discordant twin pairs, with Benjamini-Hochberg correction for multiple testing. Reads reprocessed by TCRdb are summarized as one entry per CDR3 protein sequence, and DNA is absent. The V and J calls and clone size are TCRdb's, not the authors'. The table for this sample records around 150,000 distinct CDR3 sequences. The top ten clonotypes cover under 3.5% of the sample.

From each donor, an approximately 2.3 ml peripheral blood sample was collected into PAXgene tubes and kept at -80 degrees C. Without T cell sorting, total RNA was isolated from whole blood using the PAXgene blood miRNA kit on an automated QIAcube. Deep TCRalpha and TCRbeta repertoire profiling with unique molecular barcoding was performed on peripheral blood of monozygotic twin pairs concordant or discordant for inflammatory bowel disease. For every twin pair, smoking habits were documented, and each individual was categorised as a current, former or never smoker. Measured from the cysteine to the phenylalanine, the CDR3 is 14 residues long. No DNA sequence was recorded. Via the germline V gene, CDR1 is SGHRS and CDR2 YFSETQ. This entry belongs to a study of monozygotic twins with inflammatory bowel disease (dated by TCRdb to between 2018 and 2021). Regarding the research as a whole: The full study comprised around 28 monozygotic twin pairs: nine German pairs (four IBD-concordant, five IBD-discordant) and 19 IBD-discordant Danish pairs. Each individual had, on average, about 151 000 unique TCRalpha sequences and 181 000 unique TCRbeta sequences available for analysis. Within discordant pairs, disease-associated traits were sought mainly by comparing IBD patients with their genetically identical healthy co-twins.

What the study reported, not specific to this receptor: A decrease in TCRbeta repertoire diversity, as measured by inverse Simpson index, was observed in IBD patients compared with their healthy co-twins. Concordant and discordant twins showed no difference in repertoire similarity, possibly because of limited statistical power. The analysis was unable to tell apart different T cell subtypes. Fewer clonotypes were shared with other individuals by IBD patients than by healthy twins, most markedly in patients showing signs of disease activity. Because patients were on differing immunosuppressive treatments, the repertoires may have picked up extra background noise and inter-individual variability. The results gave no support for a single strong signal or clonotype linked to IBD.

The clonotype comes from a human donor with ulcerative colitis or Crohn's disease, or a healthy co-twin of an affected twin (not recorded which). The rearranged segments are TRBV5-1 and TRBJ2-2; the TCRdb D gene call, TRBD2, has no DNA to confirm it. The specimen sequenced was blood. CDR3 sequence: CASSVGLDTGELFF.